Listed below are T cell receptor beta chains from one sample, sequenced in a study of CD8 T cells in ankylosing spondylitis. TCRdb recomputed calls from the 5' RACE reads with MiXCR, one row per CDR3 protein. The data hold 750,000 to 850,000 distinct CDR3 sequences, with over 9.5% observed a single time. The specimen was blood, either unsorted or a sorted T cell fraction (not recorded which). Receptor source: a male donor with ankylosing spondylitis. CDR3s include the opening cysteine and the closing phenylalanine or tryptophan. The order of the fields is V gene, clone size, J gene, D gene, CDR3 DNA, CDR3 protein. D genes are given only for firm matches. Not all rows give a size; the values are once, few, many and, for expanded clones, a class.

>TRBV11-1|-|TRBJ1-3|-
TGTGCCAGCAGCTTAGCCTTAGGATGGACGGTGAATTCTGGAAACACCATATATTTT
CASSLALGWTVNSGNTIYF
>TRBV4-2|many|TRBJ1-2|-
TGTGCCAGCAGCCACGCCGTCGGGGGAGGCTACACCTTC
CASSHAVGGGYTF
>TRBV20-1|few|TRBJ1-6|-
TGCAGTGCCGTGTTTAGGCCAAATTCACCCCTCCACTTT
CSAVFRPNSPLHF
>TRBV7-2|-|TRBJ1-1|TRBD1
TGTGCCAGCAGCTCGGACAGGGGGTCGTACACTGAAGCTTTCTTT
CASSSDRGSYTEAFF
>TRBV5-1|-|TRBJ1-1|-
TGCGCCAGCAGTCCTAATGCGAACACTGAAGCTTTCTTT
CASSPNANTEAFF
>TRBV29-1|many|TRBJ1-1|-
TGCTTAGCCACGATGAACACTGAAGCTTTCTTT
CLATMNTEAFF
>TRBV5-1|few|TRBJ2-1|TRBD2
TGCGCCAGCAGCTCCAGGGTGAGCGGGGGGGCTATTAGGAATGAGCAGTTCTTC
CASSSRVSGGAIRNEQFF
>TRBV12-3/TRBV12-4|many|TRBJ1-2|-
TGTGCCAGCAGTTTAGCCTCGGGCCTAGGGGGTTATGGCTACACCTTC
CASSLASGLGGYGYTF
>TRBV9|few|TRBJ2-7|TRBD2
TGTGCCAGCAGCGCCGGACTAGCTGTTCTCTACGAGCAGTACTTC
CASSAGLAVLYEQYF
>TRBV20-1|many|TRBJ2-3|TRBD2
TGCAGTGGTGCGCGGGGGGCAGATACGCAGTATTTT
CSGARGADTQYF
>TRBV7-2|few|TRBJ2-7|-
TGTGCCAGCAGCAACAACATCCGATACGAGCAGTACTTC
CASSNNIRYEQYF
>TRBV29-1|few|TRBJ1-2|-
TGCAGCGTTCTGGACACGTCCTATGGCTACACCTTC
CSVLDTSYGYTF
>TRBV7-2|few|TRBJ2-3|TRBD2
TGTGCCAGCAGCTCACTCGTAGCGGGGGCCATCACAGATACGCAGTATTTT
CASSSLVAGAITDTQYF
>TRBV4-3|-|TRBJ1-2|-
TGCGCCAGCAGCCAACAAATCTACTATGGCTACACCTTC
CASSQQIYYGYTF
>TRBV29-1|many|TRBJ2-3|-
TGCAGCGCCGCCGGGACTTCGTCTAGCACAGATACGCAGTATTTT
CSAAGTSSSTDTQYF
>TRBV20-1|few|TRBJ1-1|-
TGCAGTGCTAGAATGGGGGCGATGAACACTGAAGCTTTCTTT
CSARMGAMNTEAFF
>TRBV6-2/TRBV6-3|-|TRBJ2-7|-
TGTGCCAGCAGCGTCCGGGCCATCAACGAGCAGTACTTC
CASSVRAINEQYF
>TRBV6-5|few|TRBJ2-7|-
TGTGCCAGCATGAGGGACTCCTACGAGCAGTACTTC
CASMRDSYEQYF
>TRBV7-2|many|TRBJ1-4|-
TGTGCCAGCAGCTTATTTGGGACGGAGAATGAAAAACTGTTTTTT
CASSLFGTENEKLFF
>TRBV4-2|once|TRBJ2-6|-
TGTGCCAGCAGCCAAGGGATGGAAGGGGCCAACGTCCTGACTTTC
CASSQGMEGANVLTF
>TRBV15|many|TRBJ1-1|-
TGTGCCACCAGCAGCGGGGGACGTACGGGCACTGAAGCTTTCTTT
CATSSGGRTGTEAFF
>TRBV5-1|many|TRBJ2-1|TRBD2
TGCGCCAGCAGCTGGGGACTAGCGGGGTCCTACAATGAGCAGTTCTTC
CASSWGLAGSYNEQFF
>TRBV20-1|few|TRBJ1-5|-
TGCAGTGCTGTGACGGGTCCTTCAAATCAGCCCCAGCATTTT
CSAVTGPSNQPQHF
>TRBV12-3/TRBV12-4|many|TRBJ2-7|-
TGTGCCAGCAGTTTAAGACGGAACTCCTACGAGCAGTACTTC
CASSLRRNSYEQYF
>TRBV7-3|few|TRBJ2-3|-
TGTGCCAGCAGCGCCGACAGGAGCCATACGCAGTATTTT
CASSADRSHTQYF
>TRBV3-1|-|TRBJ2-7|-
TGTGCCAGCAGCCTCAACGGGCCCCGCGAGCAGTACTTC
CASSLNGPREQYF
>TRBV21-1|few|TRBJ2-2|-
TGTGCCAGCAGCAAATTGAAACGCTTAAGAAAGGGCACCGGGGAGCTGTTTTTT
CASSKLKRLRKGTGELFF
>TRBV20-1|many|TRBJ2-3|TRBD2
TGCAGTGCTAGAGTGGGAGGGAGCACAGATACGCAGTATTTT
CSARVGGSTDTQYF
>TRBV29-1|few|TRBJ2-3|-
TGCAGCGGCTACAGGTGGGATACGCAGTATTTT
CSGYRWDTQYF
>TRBV6-2/TRBV6-3|once|TRBJ1-6|TRBD1
TGTGCCAGCAGAGCGCCGTGGGACAGCTCCTATAATTCACCCCTCCACTTT
CASRAPWDSSYNSPLHF
>TRBV5-1|few|TRBJ2-5|TRBD1
TGCGCCAGCAGCGGGGGACAGCTTCAAGAGACCCAGTACTTC
CASSGGQLQETQYF
>TRBV20-1|few|TRBJ2-7|TRBD2
TGCAGTGCTAGAAGGGCTAGCGGGGGTGACTACGAGCAGTACTTC
CSARRASGGDYEQYF
>TRBV12-1|-|TRBJ2-7|-
TGTGCCAGCAGCTGCCGGCTAGCGGGAGGGAACTACGAGCAGTACTTC
CASSCRLAGGNYEQYF
>TRBV10-3|few|TRBJ1-5|-
TGTGCCATCAGTGGACCTGACGTGGGGGGGGCCCCGAAGCCCCAGCATTTT
CAISGPDVGGAPKPQHF
>TRBV27|-|TRBJ2-2|-
TGTGCCAGCAGTTTGGCCCCTCAGGGGGGAGTCGGGGAGCTGTTTTTT
CASSLAPQGGVGELFF
>TRBV27|-|TRBJ2-7|-
TGTGCCAGCAAACGAGGACAGCCCTACGAGCAGTACTTC
CASKRGQPYEQYF
>TRBV27|many|TRBJ1-6|TRBD1
TGTGCCAGCAGTGAGGGACAGGGCGACGCACCCCTCCACTTT
CASSEGQGDAPLHF
>TRBV20-1|few|TRBJ1-1|-
TGCAGTGCTAGGAAAGACACCGCTATGAACACTGAAGCTTTCTTT
CSARKDTAMNTEAFF
>TRBV12-3/TRBV12-4|-|TRBJ2-1|TRBD2
TGTGCCAGCAGTTTAATTGCTAGCGGGGGTCACAATGAGCAGTTCTTC
CASSLIASGGHNEQFF
>TRBV29-1|many|TRBJ2-7|-
TGCAGCGTCCTAAATAGGCGGGACGGCTCCTACGAGCAGTACTTC
CSVLNRRDGSYEQYF
>TRBV20-1|many|TRBJ2-3|TRBD2
TGCAGTGCTATGGGACTAGCGGGAGTGTTAACAGATACGCAGTATTTT
CSAMGLAGVLTDTQYF
>TRBV29-1|many|TRBJ1-2|-
TGCAGCGATGCAGGGTACGGTGGCTACACCTTC
CSDAGYGGYTF
>TRBV9|-|TRBJ2-2|TRBD1
TGTGCCAGCAGCGGGGACAGGGGAGGAGGCACCGGGGAGCTGTTTTTT
CASSGDRGGGTGELFF
>TRBV27|-|TRBJ2-6|TRBD1
TGTGCCAGCAGTTTCAAACCTTGGACAGGGGGCATCAACGTCCTGACTTTC
CASSFKPWTGGINVLTF
>TRBV5-1|-|TRBJ2-7|-
TGCGCCAGCAGGCGAGGACGATACGAGCAGTACTTC
CASRRGRYEQYF
>TRBV7-2|few|TRBJ2-1|TRBD1
TGTGCCAGCAGCCGGACAGGGAATTCCTACAATGAGCAGTTCTTC
CASSRTGNSYNEQFF